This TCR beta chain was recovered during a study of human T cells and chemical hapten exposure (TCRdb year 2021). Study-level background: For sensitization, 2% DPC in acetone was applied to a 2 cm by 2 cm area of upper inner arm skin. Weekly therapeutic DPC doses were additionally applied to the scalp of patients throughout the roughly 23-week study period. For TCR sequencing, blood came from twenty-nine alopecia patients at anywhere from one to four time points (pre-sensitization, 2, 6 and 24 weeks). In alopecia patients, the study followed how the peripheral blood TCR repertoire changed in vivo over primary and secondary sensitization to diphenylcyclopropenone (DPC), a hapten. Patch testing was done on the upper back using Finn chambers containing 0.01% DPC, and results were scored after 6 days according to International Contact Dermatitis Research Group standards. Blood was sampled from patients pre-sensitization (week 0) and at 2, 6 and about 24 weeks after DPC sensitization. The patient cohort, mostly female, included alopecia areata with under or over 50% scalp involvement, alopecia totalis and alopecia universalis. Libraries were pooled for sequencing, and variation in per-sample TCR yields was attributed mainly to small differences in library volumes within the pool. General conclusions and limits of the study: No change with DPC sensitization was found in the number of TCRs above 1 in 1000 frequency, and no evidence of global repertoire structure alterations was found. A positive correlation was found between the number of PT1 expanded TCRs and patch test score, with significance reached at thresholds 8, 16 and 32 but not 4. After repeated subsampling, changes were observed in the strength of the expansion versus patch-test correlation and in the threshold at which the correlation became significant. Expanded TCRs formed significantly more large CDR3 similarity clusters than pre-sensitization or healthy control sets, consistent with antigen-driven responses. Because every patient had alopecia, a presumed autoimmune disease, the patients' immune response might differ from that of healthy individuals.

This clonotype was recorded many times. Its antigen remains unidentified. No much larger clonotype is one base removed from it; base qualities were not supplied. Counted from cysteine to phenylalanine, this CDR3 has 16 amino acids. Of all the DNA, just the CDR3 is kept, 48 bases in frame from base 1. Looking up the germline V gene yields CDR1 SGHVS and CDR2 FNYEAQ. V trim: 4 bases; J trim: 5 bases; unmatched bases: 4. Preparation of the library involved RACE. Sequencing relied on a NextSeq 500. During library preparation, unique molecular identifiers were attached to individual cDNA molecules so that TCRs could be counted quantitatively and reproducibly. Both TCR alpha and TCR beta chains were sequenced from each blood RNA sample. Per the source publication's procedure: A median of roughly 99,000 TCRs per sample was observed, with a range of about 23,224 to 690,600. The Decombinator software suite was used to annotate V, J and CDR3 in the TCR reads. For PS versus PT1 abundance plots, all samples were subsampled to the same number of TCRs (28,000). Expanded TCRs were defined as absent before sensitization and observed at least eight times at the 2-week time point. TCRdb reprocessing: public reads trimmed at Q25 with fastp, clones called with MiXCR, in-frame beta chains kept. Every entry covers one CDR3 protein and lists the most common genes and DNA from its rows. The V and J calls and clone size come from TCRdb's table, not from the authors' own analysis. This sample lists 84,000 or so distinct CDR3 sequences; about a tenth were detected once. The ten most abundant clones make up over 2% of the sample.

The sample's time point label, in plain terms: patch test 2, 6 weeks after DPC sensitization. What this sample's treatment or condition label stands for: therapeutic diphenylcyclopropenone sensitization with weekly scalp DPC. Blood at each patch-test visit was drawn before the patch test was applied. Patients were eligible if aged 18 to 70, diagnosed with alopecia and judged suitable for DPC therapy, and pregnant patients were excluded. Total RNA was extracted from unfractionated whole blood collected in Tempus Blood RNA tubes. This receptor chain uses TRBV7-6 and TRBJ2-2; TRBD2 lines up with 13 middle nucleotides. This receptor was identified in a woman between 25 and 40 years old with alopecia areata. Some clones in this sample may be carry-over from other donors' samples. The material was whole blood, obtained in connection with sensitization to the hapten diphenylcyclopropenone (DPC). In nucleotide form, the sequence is TGTGCCAGCAGCTCGGGGACTAGCGGGGTGACCGGGGAGCTGTTTTTT. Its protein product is CASSSGTSGVTGELFF.